The rows below give T cell receptor beta chains drawn from one sample of a study of blood T cell repertoires in COVID-19. Profiling relied on immunoSEQ multiplex PCR, and the TCRdb table lists in-frame clones only, not all of them. The sample contains about 390,000 clones, roughly 89% of which appear only once. Specimen: PBMCs or T cells enriched from blood (not recorded which). The receptors stem from a woman between 50 and 59 years old who had recovered from COVID-19. Both conserved end residues are part of each CDR3. Each record gives: D gene, V gene, J gene, CDR3 DNA, CDR3 protein. A D gene is named only where the DNA matches it firmly.

d_call: NA; v_call: TRBV9; j_call: TRBJ2-2; cdr3_nt: TGTGCCAGCAGCGTAGAAATAGGGGAGCTGTTTTTT; cdr3_aa: CASSVEIGELFF
d_call: NA; v_call: TRBV12-5; j_call: TRBJ1-2; cdr3_nt: TGTGCTAGTGGTTTGCGGGGAAACTATGGCTACACCTTC; cdr3_aa: CASGLRGNYGYTF
d_call: TRBD1; v_call: TRBV18; j_call: TRBJ2-2; cdr3_nt: TGTGCCAGCTCACGGACGGGACAGGGATCTAACACCGGGGAGCTGTTTTTT; cdr3_aa: CASSRTGQGSNTGELFF
d_call: TRBD1; v_call: TRBV4-3; j_call: TRBJ1-2; cdr3_nt: TGCGCCAGCAGCACCCAGGACAGGGAACTTGCTGGCTACACCTTC; cdr3_aa: CASSTQDRELAGYTF
d_call: TRBD1; v_call: TRBV23-1; j_call: TRBJ1-5; cdr3_nt: TGCGCCAGATCGGTGACAGGGAATTATAGCAATCAGCCCCAGCATTTT; cdr3_aa: CARSVTGNYSNQPQHF
d_call: TRBD1; v_call: TRBV6-5; j_call: TRBJ2-5; cdr3_nt: TGTGCCAGCAGTACACAGGGGGCAGAGACCCAGTACTTC; cdr3_aa: CASSTQGAETQYF
d_call: NA; v_call: TRBV5-1; j_call: TRBJ1-4; cdr3_nt: TGCGCCAGCAGCTTGGTTCAGGGCTCTGAAAAACTGTTTTTT; cdr3_aa: CASSLVQGSEKLFF
d_call: NA; v_call: TRBV27; j_call: TRBJ1-2; cdr3_nt: TGTGCCAGCAGTTTACAGGGGCTGTGGGGCTACACCTTC; cdr3_aa: CASSLQGLWGYTF
d_call: NA; v_call: TRBV27; j_call: TRBJ1-5; cdr3_nt: TGTGCCAGCAGTTGGGGCGGCAATCAGCCCCAGCATTTT; cdr3_aa: CASSWGGNQPQHF
d_call: NA; v_call: TRBV7-2; j_call: TRBJ1-1; cdr3_nt: TGTGCCAGCAGCTTATTCGGCCCCGGGGACACTGAAGCTTTCTTT; cdr3_aa: CASSLFGPGDTEAFF
d_call: NA; v_call: TRBV14; j_call: TRBJ2-4; cdr3_nt: TGTGCCAGCAGCCAAGATCGGGGGGTTAGGGGGAAAAACATTCAGTACTTC; cdr3_aa: CASSQDRGVRGKNIQYF
d_call: NA; v_call: TRBV9; j_call: TRBJ1-6; cdr3_nt: TGTGCCAGCAGCCCCGATAGTTTCCCCCTCCACTTT; cdr3_aa: CASSPDSFPLHF
d_call: TRBD1; v_call: TRBV7-8; j_call: TRBJ1-2; cdr3_nt: TGTGCCAGCAGCTTAGCCGGACAGGGGACTTTCTATGGCTACACCTTC; cdr3_aa: CASSLAGQGTFYGYTF
d_call: NA; v_call: TRBV7-8; j_call: TRBJ2-7; cdr3_nt: TGTGCCAGCAGCCCCAGCGGCTACGAGCAGTACTTC; cdr3_aa: CASSPSGYEQYF
d_call: NA; v_call: TRBV5-8; j_call: TRBJ2-2; cdr3_nt: TGTGCCAGCAGCTTGGGACTTAACACCGGGGAGCTGTTTTTT; cdr3_aa: CASSLGLNTGELFF
d_call: TRBD2; v_call: TRBV2; j_call: TRBJ2-1; cdr3_nt: TGTGCCAGCAGTGAAGCGCTTACTAGCGGGGGGGCAAATGAGCAGTTCTTC; cdr3_aa: CASSEALTSGGANEQFF
d_call: TRBD2; v_call: TRBV3-1/TRBV3-2; j_call: TRBJ2-3; cdr3_nt: TGTGCCAGCAGCCACGGCGGGGGTTCGCACACAGATACGCAGTATTTT; cdr3_aa: CASSHGGGSHTDTQYF
d_call: NA; v_call: TRBV7-9; j_call: TRBJ1-2; cdr3_nt: TGTGCCAGCAGCTTATTCCAGAATCCTAACTATGGCTACACCTTC; cdr3_aa: CASSLFQNPNYGYTF
d_call: NA; v_call: TRBV11-1; j_call: TRBJ1-2; cdr3_nt: TGTGCCAGCAGCCCTCGGGATTTCTATGGCTACACCTTC; cdr3_aa: CASSPRDFYGYTF
d_call: TRBD1; v_call: TRBV7-3; j_call: TRBJ2-1; cdr3_nt: TGTGCCAGCAGCTACAGGGGGCAGTTTCCCTACAATGAGCAGTTCTTC; cdr3_aa: CASSYRGQFPYNEQFF
d_call: TRBD1; v_call: TRBV2; j_call: TRBJ1-1; cdr3_nt: TGTGCCAGCAGTTCTCAGGGGGCCGACACTGAAGCTTTCTTT; cdr3_aa: CASSSQGADTEAFF
d_call: TRBD1; v_call: TRBV2; j_call: TRBJ1-2; cdr3_nt: TGTGCCATTCCAGACAGGGGCCATGGCTACACCTTC; cdr3_aa: CAIPDRGHGYTF
d_call: TRBD2; v_call: TRBV2; j_call: TRBJ2-1; cdr3_nt: TGTGCCAGCAGTGAGTGGGGGGGGTTCTCCTACAATGAGCAGTTCTTC; cdr3_aa: CASSEWGGFSYNEQFF
d_call: NA; v_call: TRBV28; j_call: TRBJ1-1; cdr3_nt: TGTGCCAGCAGCTACCGGACTCTAATGAACACTGAAGCTTTCTTT; cdr3_aa: CASSYRTLMNTEAFF
d_call: TRBD1; v_call: TRBV7-2; j_call: TRBJ2-7; cdr3_nt: TGTGCCAGCAGCTTAGCACCGACAGGGAATACTCCCTACGAGCAGTACTTC; cdr3_aa: CASSLAPTGNTPYEQYF
d_call: NA; v_call: TRBV5-4; j_call: TRBJ1-4; cdr3_nt: TGTGCCAGCAGCTTCGCAGGGGTGAATGAAAAACTGTTTTTT; cdr3_aa: CASSFAGVNEKLFF
d_call: NA; v_call: TRBV5-1; j_call: TRBJ1-2; cdr3_nt: TGCGCCAGCAGCGCACAGGACAACTATGGCTACACCTTC; cdr3_aa: CASSAQDNYGYTF
d_call: NA; v_call: TRBV19; j_call: TRBJ2-2; cdr3_nt: TGTGCCAGTAGTATGGAGGGTTTAATGTACACCGGGGAGCTGTTTTTT; cdr3_aa: CASSMEGLMYTGELFF
d_call: TRBD1; v_call: TRBV5-1; j_call: TRBJ1-1; cdr3_nt: TGCGCCAGCAGCAAGACAGGGGACACTGAAGCTTTCTTT; cdr3_aa: CASSKTGDTEAFF
d_call: TRBD1; v_call: TRBV4-2; j_call: TRBJ1-1; cdr3_nt: TGTGCCAGCAGCCAAGGAGGGGGGACAGGGAAGAACACTGAAGCTTTCTTT; cdr3_aa: CASSQGGGTGKNTEAFF
d_call: TRBD1; v_call: TRBV6-5; j_call: TRBJ2-3; cdr3_nt: TGTGCCAGCAGTTACTGGGACAGGGACGGCACAGATACGCAGTATTTT; cdr3_aa: CASSYWDRDGTDTQYF
d_call: TRBD2; v_call: TRBV27; j_call: TRBJ2-1; cdr3_nt: TGTGCCAGCAGTTGGACTAGCGGGGGGCGGGGTGAGCAGTTCTTC; cdr3_aa: CASSWTSGGRGEQFF
d_call: NA; v_call: TRBV6-1; j_call: TRBJ1-5; cdr3_nt: TGTGCCAGCAGTGAAGGCGGGGATACCCAGCCCCAGCATTTT; cdr3_aa: CASSEGGDTQPQHF
d_call: NA; v_call: TRBV18; j_call: TRBJ2-1; cdr3_nt: TGTGCCAGCTCACCTCACCGGGGGGCGCTATCCTACAATGAGCAGTTCTTC; cdr3_aa: CASSPHRGALSYNEQFF